The 19 T cell receptor beta chains presented below share a single source sample, sequenced in a study of T cell clonality in common variable immunodeficiency. Some clones are missing from TCRdb's copy, which holds only in-frame ones; the method was immunoSEQ multiplex PCR. Recorded here are about 45,000 clones, with no singletons, and the ten leading clones hold 0.6% to 0.8%. The sample was peripheral blood mononuclear cells. These TCRs come from a person aged 18 to 75 in good health.

There are many counts of this clone. The read finishes 3 residues shy of the CDR3 end, and the germline J gene is used to complete it. This chain links TRBV10-3 with TRBJ2-5, with D possibly being TRBD1 (6 bases). From germline, CDR1 is ENHRY and CDR2 SYGVKD. The CDR3 runs to 17 residues. The ends were cut back, 4 bases at V and 0 bases at J, with 18 bases in the middle. CDR3 DNA (partial): TGTGCCATCAGTGGAGGCATAGGGGGTGGTAACCAAGAGACC. This codes for CAISGGIGGGNQET. The complete CDR3 reads CAISGGIGGGNQETQYF.

This clone was seen repeatedly, ten times or more. Incomplete CDR3 DNA: TGTGCCAGCAGCCCCCGGACAACTAATAACTATGGC. This translates into CASSPRTTNNYG. The full CDR3 is CASSPRTTNNYGYTF. The chain links TRBV11-3 to TRBJ1-2, with TRBD1 as a possible D gene (5 bases). The CDR3 extends 3 residues past the end of the read, so its final part is completed from the germline J gene. CDR3 length equals 15 residues. The V gene lost 5 bases and the J gene lost 1 base, with 14 bases spanning the gap. From germline, CDR1 is SGHNT and CDR2 YENEEA.

This clone showed up many times. The read ends 3 residues shy of where the CDR3 ends; the end is completed using the germline J gene. The V gene is TRBV7-2, the J gene TRBJ1-5; TRBD1 might be the D (5 bases). V was shortened by 1 base and J by 7 bases, with 14 bases between the two germline ends. CDR3 length: 15 residues. Germline V gives CDR1 SGHTA, CDR2 FQGNSA. Here the CDR3 reads CASSLVSGLRQPQHF. The CDR3 bases that were read are TGTGCCAGCAGCTTAGTATCAGGGTTACGGCAGCCC.

At least ten counts were recorded for this clone. The sequenced fragment ends 3 residues before the CDR3 boundary, so the rest is inferred from the germline J gene. The V call is TRBV7-2, the J call TRBJ2-2, with D perhaps matching TRBD2 (7 bases). CDR3 length: 13 amino acids. Germline V gene data show CDR1 as SGHTA and CDR2 as FQGNSA. The V end lost 8 bases, the J end lost 4 bases, and 11 bases lay between the germline ends. The sequenced part of the CDR3 DNA is TGTGCCAGCCAGAGGGGGGGCACCGGGGAG. This encodes CASQRGGTGE. Given in full, the CDR3 is CASQRGGTGELFF.

This clone occurred many times. The read ends 3 residues before the CDR3 terminus; that terminus is restored from the germline J gene. The chain couples TRBV11-2 to TRBJ2-1; possibly TRBD2 for D (6 bases). CDR3 length: 15 amino acids. In germline, CDR1 is SGHAT, CDR2 FQNNGV. The ends were cut back, 0 bases at V and 4 bases at J, with 10 bases in the middle. The CDR3: CASSLDQGGYNEQFF. The covered CDR3 bases are TGTGCCAGCAGCTTAGATCAGGGAGGATACAATGAG.

At least ten counts were recorded for this clone. Coverage ceases 3 residues before the CDR3 finishes, and the germline J gene fills in the end. This rearrangement joins TRBV7-2 to TRBJ2-1, with TRBD2 matching 7 bases. V shed 0 bases and J 8 bases; nucleotides not matched to a gene: 7. The CDR3 totals 15 residues. Germline CDR1 reads SGHTA; CDR2 reads FQGNSA. The sequenced CDR3 bases are TGTGCCAGCAGCTTAGCGGGAGGGAGGACACATGAG. Its translation: CASSLAGGRTHE. The entire CDR3 protein is CASSLAGGRTHEQFF.

This clone was seen many times. Coverage ceases 3 residues before the CDR3 finishes, and the germline J gene fills in the end. The chain uses TRBV7-3 and TRBJ2-5; D may be TRBD2 (5 bases). CDR3 length: 11 amino acids. V lost 4 bases and J lost 5, with 5 bases in between. CDR1 is SGHTA and CDR2 is FQGTGA in the germline V gene. This chain's CDR3 is CASSSGETQYF. The DNA read from the CDR3 is TGTGCCAGCAGCTCGGGGGAGACC.

This clone was counted ten times or more. From the germline J gene comes the end of the CDR3, since the read stops 3 residues before it. This rearrangement joins TRBV11-2 to TRBJ2-1, with D unresolved. Trimming left V 1 base short and J 0 bases short, with 7 bases between. The CDR3 length is 15 residues. The germline gives CDR1 SGHAT, CDR2 FQNNGV. CDR3 residues: CASSLGPSSYNEQFF. The sequenced CDR3 bases are TGTGCCAGCAGCTTAGGGCCCTCCTCCTACAATGAG.

This clone was seen many times. With the read ending 3 residues before the CDR3 end, the germline J gene is used to fill in that end. The chain has TRBV2 and TRBJ2-6, with no clear D. This CDR3 contains 12 residues. From germline, CDR1 is SNHLY and CDR2 FYNNEI. Trimming took 8 bases from V and 0 from J, leaving 2 bases between them. The CDR3 sequence: CASLSGANVLTF. The CDR3 DNA, read in part, is TGTGCCAGCCTCTCTGGGGCCAACGTC.

This clone was seen many times. The read is 3 residues too short to cover the CDR3 end, so that end is filled in from the germline J gene. The chain links TRBV20-1 to TRBJ2-7, with D perhaps TRBD2 (6 bases). In germline, CDR1 is DFQATT, CDR2 SNEGSKA (reference sequence). Between the trimmed V and J ends, which lost 0 bases and 6 bases, there was a span of 24 bases. This CDR3 has 17 amino acids. CDR3 residues: CSARDLLGDSGGFEQYF. The CDR3 DNA, read in part, is TGCAGTGCTAGAGACCTTCTGGGGGATAGCGGCGGCTTCGAG.

The sample holds many counts of this clone. From the germline J gene comes the end of the CDR3, since the read stops 3 residues before it. The chain employs TRBV20-1 and TRBJ2-7; 7 nucleotides match TRBD1. The CDR3 consists of 15 residues. Germline V gene sequence: CDR1 DFQATT, CDR2 SNEGSKA (reference sequence). J gave up 5 bases and V 5 bases, and 15 bases lay outside the gene matches. CDR3 DNA (partial): TGCAGTGCTGCTCCAATGGGACAGCCCCAGGACGAG. Residues: CSAAPMGQPQDE. The CDR3, in full, reads CSAAPMGQPQDEQYF.

This clone has ten or more counts. The sequenced CDR3 bases are TGTGCCAGTAGTTCCCCGACTAGCGGGAGCCGATGGAGCTCCTACAATGAG. Translating it yields CASSSPTSGSRWSSYNE. The full CDR3 protein is CASSSPTSGSRWSSYNEQFF. This chain links TRBV19 with TRBJ2-1, with TRBD2 identical over 12 bases. The read is 3 residues too short to cover the CDR3 end, so that end is filled in from the germline J gene. This CDR3 has 20 amino acids. The germline CDR1 and CDR2 sequences are LNHDA and SQIVND (reference sequence). Germline trimming cut 5 bases from V and 0 bases from J; bases unmatched to any gene: 14. The whole variable domain, filled in from reference TRBV19 and TRBJ2-1, reads DGGITQSPKYLFRKEGQNVTLSCEQNLNHDAMYWYRQDPGQGLRLIYYSQIVNDFQKGDIAEGYSVSREKKESFPLTVTSAQKNPTAFYLCASSSPTSGSRWSSYNEQFFGPGTRLTVL.

This clone has at least ten counts. The read halts 3 residues ahead of the CDR3 end, with the missing end drawn from the germline J gene. The chain couples TRBV3-1 (or the pseudogene TRBV3-2) to TRBJ1-4; the D gene is possibly TRBD1 (6 bases). Germline V gene sequence: CDR1 LGHDT, CDR2 YNNKEL (reference sequence). This CDR3 contains 16 residues. V dropped 5 bases and J dropped 4 bases, with 17 bases sitting between them. CDR3 DNA, as far as it was read: TGTGCCAGCAGCAGCACAGGGCGGTTGAGTAATGAAAAA. It translates to CASSSTGRLSNEK. The entire CDR3 sequence reads CASSSTGRLSNEKLFF.

This clone was picked up many times. The read gets to within 3 residues of the CDR3 end, and the germline J gene fills in the rest. The gene calls are TRBV19 and TRBJ2-6; 9 bases agree with TRBD1. V lost 9 bases to trimming and J lost 0 bases; unmatched junction nucleotides: 6. Per germline, CDR1 LNHDA and CDR2 SQIVND (reference sequence). The CDR3 contains 16 residues. Incomplete CDR3 DNA: TGTGCCAGCAAGGACAGGGGCCGCTCTGGGGCCAACGTC. Its protein is CASKDRGRSGANV. The CDR3 in its entirety is CASKDRGRSGANVLTF.

In this sample, this clone turned up many times. The CDR3 is cut off 3 residues early in the read; its end comes from the germline J gene. The rearrangement uses TRBV30 and TRBJ1-3; D ambiguous. The CDR3 runs 13 residues. V gave up 0 bases and J gave up 1 base, with 4 bases separating them. Germline CDR1 reads GTSNPN; CDR2 reads SVGIG (reference sequence). The sequenced CDR3 bases are TGTGCCTGGAGTGTAGGTTCTGGAAACACC. Its translation: CAWSVGSGNT. The full CDR3 sequence reads CAWSVGSGNTIYF.

At least ten counts were recorded for this clone. The sequence runs out 3 residues before the end of the CDR3; the remainder is reconstructed from the germline J gene. The gene calls are TRBV11-2 and TRBJ2-2; D remains unclear. The V end lost 1 base, the J end lost 6 bases, and 6 bases lay between the germline ends. The CDR3 extends over 13 amino acids. Germline V lookup: CDR1 SGHAT, CDR2 FQNNGV. CDR3 amino acids: CASSLGESGELFF. CDR3 bases read: TGTGCCAGCAGCTTAGGCGAATCCGGGGAG.

This clone was detected many times. The CDR3 end lies 3 residues beyond the end of the read and is filled in from the germline J gene. The chain links TRBV19 to TRBJ2-2; perhaps TRBD1 as D (6 bases). The CDR3 sequence is 13 residues long. The V end was cut by 2 bases, the J end by 5 bases, with 6 bases between. Germline V gene lookup returns CDR1 LNHDA and CDR2 SQIVND (reference sequence). The CDR3 DNA, read in part, is TGTGCCAGTAGTATAAGGGGGACCGGGGAG. This gives the protein CASSIRGTGE. The CDR3, in full, reads CASSIRGTGELFF.

This clone occurred many times. The CDR3 is cut off 3 residues early in the read; its end comes from the germline J gene. This rearrangement joins TRBV5-6 to TRBJ1-5; maybe TRBD1 (5 bases). The CDR3 consists of 14 residues. Trimming pared 2 bases from V and 5 bases from J, leaving 11 bases between. The germline V gene has CDR1 SGHDT and CDR2 YYEEEE. The sequenced part of the CDR3 DNA is TGTGCCAGCAGCTTTTGGGGAGGGGATCAGCCC. Translation gives CASSFWGGDQP. The CDR3 in its entirety is CASSFWGGDQPQHF.

This clone has a count of ten or more. The read ends 3 residues before the CDR3 terminus; that terminus is restored from the germline J gene. This chain joins TRBV19 and TRBJ1-6; TRBD1 agrees at 9 bases. Germline V gives CDR1 LNHDA, CDR2 SQIVND (reference sequence). The CDR3 totals 14 residues. The part of the CDR3 DNA that was read is TGTGCCAGTAGTCTTGGAACAGGGGGCTTTACC. Amino acids: CASSLGTGGFT. The whole CDR3 region reads CASSLGTGGFTLHF.